This TCR beta chain was identified during a study of blood T cell repertoires in COVID-19. Study summary: Sites across the United States, Italy and Spain contributed samples from acute and convalescent COVID-19. In each case, the material was cDNA or gDNA derived from T cells, B-cell-depleted T cells, or PBMCs.

The germline V gene encodes CDR1 ENHRY and CDR2 SYGVKD. The V and J ends lost 6 bases and 2 bases, in that order; junction bases with no gene match: 18. The CDR3 is 19 amino acids. Original processing notes: The assay estimated nucleated cells by amplifying reference gene primers. Repertoires were generated with immunoSEQ multiplex PCR, while TCRdb's copy carries only in-frame clones and drops some. From that table come the V and J calls and clone size; the DNA was used to work out D and trimming. The sample holds 50,000 to 60,000 clones; about nine tenths are singletons and the top ten take approximately 6.2%.

Sequencing used peripheral blood. The TCR comes from a man aged 40-49 years with acute or convalescent COVID-19. The chain employs TRBV10-3 and TRBJ1-5; 8 bases are a match to TRBD1. The CDR3 sequence is CAISRDRGPITYGNQPQHF. The DNA of the CDR3 is TGTGCCATCAGCCGAGACAGGGGTCCCATTACTTATGGCAATCAGCCCCAGCATTTT.